One and the same sample provided the 24 T cell receptor beta chains below, sequenced in a study of control samples from healthy donors and cancer patients (dated by TCRdb to the early 2020s). Receptor amplification or capture employed the immunoSEQ multiplex PCR assay. TCRdb's version of the immuneACCESS table is confined to in-frame rearrangements and falls short of the full clone set. An unresolved V gene accounts for under half of the shortfall where checked; the remainder is of unknown origin. In all, the sample holds around 190,000 clones, and 90% of those were seen once. About 1.4% of the sample rests with the top ten. Sequenced input: blood. All receptors come from a woman between 45 and 60 years old in good health.

Comments on this clone: A junction end diverges from the germline sequence, so it may reflect a read error. The chain recombines TRBV29-1 with TRBJ2-1; perhaps TRBD2 as D (5 bases). Germline V gene sequence: CDR1 SQVTM, CDR2 ANQGSEA. The CDR3 sequence is 13 residues long. The CDR3 DNA is TGCAGCGTCGAAGGGCTAGCATTTGGTGAGCAGTTCTTC. Protein sequence: CSVEGLAFGEQFF.

The chain joins TRBV11-2 to TRBJ2-3; D remains ambiguous. The ends were cut back, 7 bases at V and 10 bases at J, with 12 bases in the middle. Germline V gene lookup returns CDR1 SGHAT and CDR2 FQNNGV. There are 11 residues in the CDR3. CDR3 DNA sequence: TGTGCCAGCACCAAAACCAAGGCGCAGTATTTT. It yields the protein CASTKTKAQYF.

V gene TRBV28 combines with J gene TRBJ1-2; D is ambiguous. CDR3 length equals 11 residues. V was cut by 8 bases and J by 5 bases, with 9 bases left in between. Germline V CDR1 and CDR2: MDHEN, SYDVKM. The CDR3 DNA reads as TGTGCCAGCGGCACCGTATATGGCTACACCTTC. Translating it yields CASGTVYGYTF.

The chain recombines TRBV9 with TRBJ1-1; no clear D gene. The CDR3 is 13 amino acids. V was trimmed by 0 bases and J by 5 bases, leaving 8 bases between them. Germline CDR1 SGDLS, CDR2 YYNGEE. CDR3 region: CASSVEQGTEAFF. The CDR3 DNA sequence: TGTGCCAGCAGCGTAGAGCAAGGGACTGAAGCTTTCTTT.

This chain links TRBV4-2 with TRBJ2-3, with 7 positions matching TRBD1. Germline CDR1 is LGHNA and CDR2 is YNFKEQ. The CDR3 contains 17 residues. V gave up 0 bases and J gave up 3 bases; unmatched junction bases: 9. This chain's CDR3 is CASSQDGQGVVTDTQYF. In nucleotides, the CDR3 is TGTGCCAGCAGCCAAGATGGGCAGGGGGTAGTAACAGATACGCAGTATTTT.

J is TRBJ1-5 and V is TRBV5-1; D perhaps matches TRBD1 (5 bases). This CDR3 is built from 15 residues. The V and J ends lost 4 bases and 4 bases respectively, with 15 bases between them. CDR1 is SGHRS, CDR2 YFSETQ, per germline. DNA of the CDR3: TGCGCCAGCAGCCCGGGAGTGGGGGGGAATCAGCCCCAGCATTTT. The encoded protein is CASSPGVGGNQPQHF.

This chain's CDR3 is CSGQDRNTEAFF. DNA for the CDR3: TGCAGCGGCCAAGACAGGAACACTGAAGCTTTCTTT. The chain carries TRBV29-1 and TRBJ1-1; weak D call: TRBD1 (5 bases). The germline V and J ends were trimmed by 7 bases and 1 base, with 10 bases remaining between them. Germline lookup yields CDR1 SQVTM and CDR2 ANQGSEA. The CDR3 spans 12 residues. The complete variable domain, with remaining parts taken from reference TRBV29-1 and TRBJ1-1, reads SAVISQKPSRDICQRGTSLTIQCQVDSQVTMMFWYRQQPGQSLTLIATANQGSEATYESGFVIDKFPISRPNLTFSTLTVSNMSPEDSSIYLCSGQDRNTEAFFGQGTRLTVV.

The chain has TRBV2 and TRBJ1-1; no clear D. The V end lost 5 bases, the J end lost 4 bases, and 11 bases lay between the germline ends. Germline CDR1 is SNHLY and CDR2 is FYNNEI. The CDR3 extends over 13 amino acids. CDR3 loop: CASSRETGTEAFF. CDR3 nucleotides: TGTGCCAGCAGTCGGGAGACTGGCACTGAAGCTTTCTTT.

The chain carries TRBV5-6 and TRBJ2-7; D remains unclear. CDR1 SGHDT and CDR2 YYEEEE come from the germline V gene. Trimming stripped 4 bases from V and 4 bases from J, with 9 bases between. The CDR3 has 12 amino acids. CDR3 sequence (DNA): TGTGCCAGCAGCCTTCCGCTATACGAGCAGTACTTC. Translating gives CASSLPLYEQYF.

The rearrangement joins TRBV7-2 to TRBJ2-3; tentatively, D is TRBD1 or TRBD2 (5 bases each). From germline, CDR1 is SGHTA and CDR2 FQGNSA. The CDR3 loop spans 14 amino acids. Trimming took off 8 bases at V and 6 bases at J, with 18 bases between the two ends. The CDR3 DNA sequence: TGTGCCAGCTGTCGGGGCCCGTCAGGGGATACGCAGTATTTT. Its translation: CASCRGPSGDTQYF.

The J gene is TRBJ2-2, the V gene TRBV28; D is unclear. The CDR3 totals 14 residues. V lost 3 bases and J lost 6, with 11 bases in between. Germline CDR1 MDHEN, CDR2 SYDVKM. CDR3 sequence reads: CASSLGRAAGELFF. CDR3 nucleotides: TGTGCCAGCAGTTTGGGTAGGGCCGCCGGGGAGCTGTTTTTT.

The rearrangement uses TRBV29-1 and TRBJ1-1, with a tentative D call TRBD1 (5 bases). Germline-derived CDR1 and CDR2 are SQVTM and ANQGSEA. The CDR3 extends over 13 amino acids. V gave up 6 bases and J gave up 5 bases, with 16 bases separating them. CDR3: CSVGGRGITEAFF. CDR3 bases: TGCAGCGTCGGGGGGAGGGGAATTACTGAAGCTTTCTTT.

The rearrangement joins TRBV2 to TRBJ1-5, with D perhaps matching TRBD1 (6 bases). This CDR3 spans 15 amino acids. Germline V lookup: CDR1 SNHLY, CDR2 FYNNEI. Trimming stripped 2 bases from V and 6 bases from J, with 14 bases between. The CDR3 DNA reads TGTGCCAGCAGTGAATTCACAGGGTTTATTCAGCCCCAGCATTTT. Amino acids: CASSEFTGFIQPQHF.

The chain recombines TRBV19 with TRBJ2-1; 12 positions agree with TRBD2. Germline V gives CDR1 LNHDA, CDR2 SQIVND (reference sequence). The CDR3 loop spans 17 amino acids. The ends lost 0 bases at V and 6 bases at J; junction bases unmatched: 6. For the CDR3, the DNA is TGTGCCAGTAGTATAGATCTACTAGCGGGGGGCCCCAATGAGCAGTTCTTC. Amino acid sequence: CASSIDLLAGGPNEQFF.

The genes are TRBV10-3 and TRBJ2-5; D not certain. CDR3 length: 12 amino acids. Germline lookup yields CDR1 ENHRY and CDR2 SYGVKD. V was shortened by 5 bases and J by 4 bases, with 8 bases between the two germline ends. In DNA form, the CDR3 reads TGTGCCATCAGTCCCAATGGAGAGACCCAGTACTTC. This encodes CAISPNGETQYF.

The chain carries TRBV28 and TRBJ1-4; 7 bases map to TRBD1. Unmatched junction bases numbered 6, after V lost 5 bases and J lost 3 bases. CDR3 length: 15 residues. Per germline, CDR1 MDHEN and CDR2 SYDVKM. CDR3 amino acids: CASSPDRAPNEKLFF. In nucleotides, the CDR3 is TGTGCCAGCAGTCCAGACAGGGCACCTAATGAAAAACTGTTTTTT.

J is TRBJ2-3 and V is TRBV19; D ambiguous. Germline CDR1 LNHDA, CDR2 SQIVND (reference sequence). V lost 4 bases, J lost 2 bases, and 13 bases lay in between. The CDR3 extends over 15 amino acids. Here the CDR3 DNA reads TGTGCCAGTAGTAGTCCCTATAAGAACACAGATACGCAGTATTTT. Translated, it gives CASSSPYKNTDTQYF.

This clone was detected only once. This chain connects TRBV7-8 to TRBJ1-1; no definite D call. Germline-derived CDR1 and CDR2 are SGHVS and FQNEAQ. This CDR3 region has 12 residues. V was pared by 3 bases and J by 5 bases, with 7 bases between. The CDR3 DNA sequence: TGTGCCAGCAGCTTTAGGAGGACTGAAGCTTTCTTT. This codes for CASSFRRTEAFF.

The chain employs TRBV6-6 and TRBJ1-2; 8 bases fit TRBD1. The junction had 10 bases not matched to a gene; V was cut back by 2 bases and J by 8 bases. Germline lookup yields CDR1 MNHNY and CDR2 SVGAGI (reference sequence). CDR3 length equals 15 residues. This chain's CDR3 is CASSYEGQESRGYTF. The CDR3 coding sequence is TGTGCCAGCAGTTACGAGGGACAGGAATCGAGGGGCTACACCTTC.

This chain links TRBV6-2 or TRBV6-3 with TRBJ1-1; 7 bases align to TRBD1. Per the germline V gene, CDR1 is MNHEY and CDR2 is SVGEGT. V lost 2 bases to trimming and J lost 4 bases; unmatched junction nucleotides: 16. The CDR3 covers 18 residues. The chain's CDR3 is CASSYLSFDTGAATEAFF. The CDR3, as DNA: TGTGCCAGCAGTTACCTCAGCTTCGACACAGGGGCGGCCACTGAAGCTTTCTTT.

The rearrangement uses TRBV14 and TRBJ1-4; no reliable D call. Trimming took 4 bases from V and 11 from J, leaving 14 bases between them. The CDR3 totals 13 residues. The germline gives CDR1 SGHDN, CDR2 FVKESK. The DNA for the CDR3 is TGTGCCAGCAGCCCCCCATCAGTCGGTAAACTGTTTTTT. This translates into CASSPPSVGKLFF.

V and J are TRBV10-3 and TRBJ1-2, with TRBD1 matching over 9 bases. There are 14 residues in the CDR3. Trimming took 4 bases from V and 2 from J; bases not matched to a gene: 2. Per the germline V gene, CDR1 is ENHRY and CDR2 is SYGVKD. CDR3 sequence (DNA): TGTGCCATCAGTGGTGGGACAGGGAACTATGGCTACACCTTC. Residues: CAISGGTGNYGYTF.

This chain connects TRBV2 to TRBJ1-2, with D hard to call. The germline V and J ends were trimmed by 6 bases and 4 bases, with 12 bases remaining between them. CDR1 SNHLY and CDR2 FYNNEI come from the germline V gene. There are 13 residues in the CDR3. The CDR3 bases are TGTGCCAGCAGCCCCTCCGAGGGCTATGGCTACACCTTC. Its translation: CASSPSEGYGYTF.

This chain connects TRBV5-1 to TRBJ1-5, with D perhaps matching TRBD1 (5 bases). The CDR3 is made up of 14 amino acids. Germline CDR1 SGHRS, CDR2 YFSETQ. With 4 bases removed from V and 8 bases from J, the gap between germline ends came to 16 bases. The CDR3 sequence: CASSMGTGSKPQHF. Here the CDR3 DNA reads TGCGCCAGCAGCATGGGGACGGGGAGTAAGCCCCAGCATTTT.